This T cell receptor beta chain is from a study of shared clonotypes between healthy human individuals. Method: immunoSEQ multiplex PCR; TCRdb's copy keeps in-frame clones and lacks some. The table lists hundreds of thousands of clones, approximately 96% of them singletons. Looked up from germline, CDR1 is MDHEN and CDR2 is SYDVKM. Trimming took 3 bases from V and 5 from J, leaving 4 bases between them. CDR3 length: 11 residues. In the case of this clone: Other DNA sequences in the same sample also yield this CDR3.

In the naive CD8 group, cells lacked CD45RO and were positively selected for CCR7, so terminally differentiated effector memory CD45RA+ cells were left out. The receptor's source is a young woman in good health. The J gene is TRBJ2-5, the V gene TRBV28; D unclear. The sequencing input was naive CD8+ T cells sorted from blood. The CDR3 nucleotides are TGTGCCAGCAGTTTCCTGGAGACCCAGTACTTC. Its protein is CASSFLETQYF. Based on the CDR3 plus reference TRBV28 and TRBJ2-5, the full variable domain is DVKVTQSSRYLVKRTGEKVFLECVQDMDHENMFWYRQDPGLGLRLIYFSYDVKMKEKGDIPEGYSVSREKKERFSLILESASTNQTSMYLCASSFLETQYFGPGTRLLVL.